This is a list of T cell receptor beta chains from one sample in a study of cytomegalovirus exposure and HLA in healthy donors. Some clones are missing from TCRdb's copy, which holds only in-frame ones; the method was immunoSEQ multiplex PCR. There are 130,000 to 150,000 clones in the sample; about three quarters occur only once, and 2.5% to 3.5% lies in the top ten. The sequenced sample was PBMCs. These receptors originate from a middle-aged man in good health and CMV-seropositive. Each CDR3 is given with its conserved first and last residue. The D gene is left open where the match is weak. Only some rows state a clone size, as once, few, many or a class for expanded clones.

TRBD1 TRBJ2-2 TRBV6-1 . TGTGCCAGCAGTCTGACAGGGGGCGGCACCGGGGAGCTGTTTTTT CASSLTGGGTGELFF
. TRBJ2-5 TRBV11-2 few TGTGCCAGCAGCTTGAGTCCCCAGGCCCGAGAGACCCAGTACTTC CASSLSPQARETQYF
. TRBJ1-1 TRBV5-8 . TGTGCCAGCAGCCTATGGAACACTGAAGCTTTCTTT CASSLWNTEAFF
. TRBJ1-3 TRBV19 . TGTGCCAGTAGTCTTTTACAGTCGCCCGACTCTGGAAACACCATATATTTT CASSLLQSPDSGNTIYF
TRBD2 TRBJ2-3 TRBV2 . TGTGCCAGCAGTGTGACTAGCGGGAGTGATACGCAGTATTTT CASSVTSGSDTQYF
TRBD2 TRBJ2-1 TRBV9 . TGTGCCAGCAGCGTGGGTAGCGGGACAAGCGGGGTGAATGAGCAGTTCTTC CASSVGSGTSGVNEQFF
TRBD2 TRBJ2-5 TRBV6-5 . TGTGCCAGCAGAGCGGGGATCCAAGAGACCCAGTACTTC CASRAGIQETQYF
. TRBJ1-2 TRBV29-1 . TGCAGTCTCTCGGAGGGCCGAGGTGGCTACACCTTC CSLSEGRGGYTF
. TRBJ1-2 TRBV9 once TGTGCCAGCACCCATAGCCTCTATGGCTACACCTTC CASTHSLYGYTF
. TRBJ1-2 TRBV5-1 . TGCGCCAGCAGCTTCCAGGAAAACTATGGCTACACCTTC CASSFQENYGYTF
. TRBJ1-5 TRBV30 . TGTGCCTGGAGTGAGGGCCAGGGAAATCAGCCCCAGCATTTT CAWSEGQGNQPQHF
. TRBJ2-1 TRBV9 once TGTGCCAGCAGCGTTAGGGGTGGAAGCTCCTACAATGAGCAGTTCTTC CASSVRGGSSYNEQFF
TRBD2 TRBJ2-1 TRBV27 . TGTGCCAGCAGTTTATATGGGGGGGGCTCCTACAATGAGCAGTTCTTC CASSLYGGGSYNEQFF
. TRBJ1-6 TRBV10-1 . TGCGCCAGTTCCGAGGCAGGGGACGATTCACCCCTCCACTTT CASSEAGDDSPLHF
TRBD2 TRBJ2-2 TRBV4-3 few TGCGCCAGCAGACGGGAGGCTAGCGGTAATACCGGGGAGCTGTTTTTT CASRREASGNTGELFF
. TRBJ1-4 TRBV6-6 . TGTGCCAGCAGAGGACAGTCTGGTGAAAAACTGTTTTTT CASRGQSGEKLFF
. TRBJ1-1 TRBV14 . TGTGCCAGCAGCCCCATTGGACTGGCCACGATTGAAGCTTTCTTT CASSPIGLATIEAFF
. TRBJ2-1 TRBV27 . TGTGCCAGCAGTTTATACGGTTACAATGAGCAGTTCTTC CASSLYGYNEQFF
TRBD2 TRBJ2-5 TRBV6-6 . TGTGCCAGCAGTGGACTAGCGGGAGGTATAGGGACCCAGTACTTC CASSGLAGGIGTQYF
. TRBJ2-5 TRBV6-5 few TGTGCCAGCCGGGAGCCCTATGAGACCCAGTACTTC CASREPYETQYF
. TRBJ2-2 TRBV4-1 . TGCGCCAGCAGCCCTGGGACTCTAGGGGACACCGGGGAGCTGTTTTTT CASSPGTLGDTGELFF
. TRBJ2-5 TRBV6-4 . TGTGCCAGCAGTGACCCCGCGGCTCCGAAGGAGAAGACCCAGTACTTC CASSDPAAPKEKTQYF
TRBD2 TRBJ2-5 TRBV5-1 . TGCGCCAGCAGCCCGGGACTAGCGGGAGCGGGAGAGACCCAGTACTTC CASSPGLAGAGETQYF
. TRBJ1-1 TRBV6-5 . TGTGCCAGCAGTACCCAGAGGCAGGGGAACACTGAAGCTTTCTTT CASSTQRQGNTEAFF
TRBD1 TRBJ1-2 TRBV19 . TGTGACAGTAGACTAGAGGCGGGACAGGAGCCTTATGGCTACACCTTC CDSRLEAGQEPYGYTF
. TRBJ1-3 TRBV5-6 once TGTGCCAGCAGCTTGGCGAGGGCACGGCGACACACCATATATTTT CASSLARARRHTIYF
. TRBJ2-7 TRBV19 once TGTGCCAGTAGTATAGACAGGCGCACGAGCTCCTACGAGCAGTACTTC CASSIDRRTSSYEQYF
. TRBJ2-7 TRBV5-4 few TGTGCCAGCAGCTCTAAGACTAACTCCTACGAGCAGTACTTC CASSSKTNSYEQYF
. TRBJ1-1 TRBV6-6 . TGTGCCAGCACTGAGAAGGGACACCGGGGAGCTTTCTTT CASTEKGHRGAFF
. TRBJ2-3 TRBV25-1 . TGTGCCAGCAGTGCACGAGAGAGGACAGTTGATACGCAGTATTTT CASSARERTVDTQYF
TRBD1 TRBJ2-3 TRBV5-1 . TGCGCCAGCAAAGTGGGGGGACAGGGGGCATCCACGCAGTATTTT CASKVGGQGASTQYF
. TRBJ2-7 TRBV19 . TGTGCCAGTAGTGCCACGCAGGGGTTCCCCCGTTCTAAGCAGTACTTC CASSATQGFPRSKQYF
TRBD2 TRBJ2-7 TRBV27 . TGTGCCAGCAGTTTAACGGGGGCTAGCGGGCCGGCCACCTACGAGCAGTACTTC CASSLTGASGPATYEQYF
. TRBJ2-5 TRBV6-5 . TGTGCCAGCAGTTATAGCGGAGGGCAAGAGACCCAGTACTTC CASSYSGGQETQYF
. TRBJ2-7 TRBV6-5 . TGTGCCAGCACCCTTGACAGGTACGAGCAGTACTTC CASTLDRYEQYF
. TRBJ1-1 TRBV6-1 . TGTGCCAGCCCTCCCCCGTGGCAGGGGAGCACTGAAGCTTTCTTT CASPPPWQGSTEAFF
. TRBJ2-3 TRBV19 . TGTGCCAGTAGTGCTCGAACAAGCACAGATACGCAGTATTTT CASSARTSTDTQYF